Given below is one TCR beta chain in context. What it recognizes is unknown. Other DNA sequences in the sample encode the same CDR3. The germline CDR1 and CDR2 sequences are MGHRA and YSYEKL. The ends lost 2 bases at V and 3 bases at J; junction bases unmatched: 5. This CDR3 is built from 15 residues. The data belong to a study of shared clonotypes between healthy human individuals. Profiling relied on immunoSEQ multiplex PCR, and the TCRdb table lists in-frame clones only, not all of them. The table has roughly 2.5 million clones, 85% to 95% seen once; the top ten hold around 0.15%. CD4+ cells were split into CD45RA+ naive and CD45RA-negative memory subsets. Overall study results and limits: The low donor count limited represented genetic and exposure-history diversity. Naive subsets generally had larger estimated richness than memory subsets.

The sequence was obtained from a man younger than 35 in good health. The rearrangement joins TRBV4-1 to TRBJ1-1; 8 bases line up with TRBD1. The sequencing input was naive CD4+ T cells sorted from blood. Subset here: CD45RA+ positively selected. The CDR3 nucleotides read TGCGCCAGCAGCCAACGAGGACAGGGCGACACTGAAGCTTTCTTT. Translated: CASSQRGQGDTEAFF.